The 21 T cell receptor beta chains below all came from one sample that was sequenced in a study of cytomegalovirus exposure and HLA in healthy donors (dated by TCRdb to the late 2010s). The library was obtained by the immunoSEQ multiplex PCR assay. The multiplex PCR relied on a mix of 60 forward primers for TCR Vbeta segments and 13 reverse primers for TCR Jbeta segments. The clones in this table, taken by TCRdb from immuneACCESS, are in-frame only. Not every clone is retained; where verified, under half of the shortfall comes from an unresolved V gene, and the cause of the rest is unknown. The sample contains under 130,000 clones, approximately 11% of them found a single time. The top ten hold around 16% of the sample. The sequenced sample consisted of PBMCs. These receptors were collected from a man aged 40-49 years in good health and CMV-seropositive.

There are a few counts of this clone. Here the CDR3 reads CASSITPGGASYEQYF. The CDR3 bases are TGTGCCAGTAGTATAACTCCAGGGGGCGCTTCCTACGAGCAGTACTTC. This chain joins TRBV19 and TRBJ2-7; 8 nucleotides align to TRBD1. Germline lookup yields CDR1 LNHDA and CDR2 SQIVND (reference sequence). V trimming: 2 bases; J trimming: 1 base; junction bases outside the gene matches: 7. The CDR3 loop spans 16 amino acids.

This chain joins TRBV21-1 and TRBJ2-1; the DNA was not compared with TRBD1, the D call given in the table. TRBV21-1 is noted as a pseudogene. CDR3 size: 16 residues. CDR3 region: CASCPTTGLSYNEQFF. In DNA form, the CDR3 reads TGTGCCAGCTGCCCCACTACAGGGCTCTCCTACAATGAGCAGTTCTTC.

This clone has just a few counts. V gene TRBV5-4 combines with J gene TRBJ1-1, with 7 bases aligning to TRBD1. This CDR3 spans 15 amino acids. Germline V gene lookup returns CDR1 SGHNT and CDR2 YYREEE (reference sequence). Trimming removed 0 bases from V and 1 base from J; junction bases left unmatched: 3. CDR3 protein: CASSLDWTGNTEAFF. The CDR3 coding sequence is TGTGCCAGCAGCTTGGACTGGACAGGGAACACTGAAGCTTTCTTT.

The rearrangement uses TRBV18 and TRBJ2-6; 10 nucleotides line up with TRBD1. CDR1 and CDR2 from the germline V gene are KGHSH and LQKENI. The CDR3 totals 17 residues. V shed 2 bases and J 2 bases; nucleotides not matched to a gene: 3. This CDR3 is CASSPGGTGAGANVLTF. CDR3 bases: TGTGCCAGCTCACCAGGCGGGACAGGGGCTGGGGCCAACGTCCTGACTTTC.

This chain uses TRBV29-1 with TRBJ2-1; 10 positions agree with TRBD1. The CDR3 loop spans 13 amino acids. The V segment lost 6 bases and the J segment 5 bases; nucleotides outside the gene matches: 4. Germline V gene sequence: CDR1 SQVTM, CDR2 ANQGSEA. The CDR3 sequence: CSVRQGANNEQFF. In nucleotides, the CDR3 is TGCAGCGTCCGACAGGGGGCTAACAATGAGCAGTTCTTC.

This clone occurred a few times. This chain uses TRBV4-1 with TRBJ1-3; possibly TRBD1 for D (6 bases). The ends were cut back, 1 base at V and 0 bases at J, with 16 bases in the middle. Germline loops: CDR1 MGHRA, CDR2 YSYEKL. This CDR3 is 18 amino acids long. DNA for the CDR3: TGCGCCAGCAGCCAAGTCACCGGGACACCAAGCTCTGGAAACACCATATATTTT. Its protein is CASSQVTGTPSSGNTIYF.

This clone was seen a handful of times. The chain recombines TRBV11-3 with TRBJ2-2; a possible D gene is TRBD2 (8 bases). The V gene's germline CDR1 is SGHNT and CDR2 YENEEA. V shed 5 bases and J shed 0 bases, with 16 bases lying between them. The length of the CDR3 is 17 residues. Here the CDR3 reads CASSHGGGTANTGELFF. CDR3 bases: TGTGCCAGCAGCCACGGGGGGGGGACAGCGAACACCGGGGAGCTGTTTTTT. Full variable domain (rest looked up from reference TRBV11-3 and TRBJ2-2): EAGVVQSPRYKIIEKKQPVAFWCNPISGHNTLYWYLQNLGQGPELLIRYENEEAVDDSQLPKDRFSAERLKGVDSTLKIQPAELGDSAVYLCASSHGGGTANTGELFFGEGSRLTVL.

The chain links TRBV6-5 to TRBJ1-5, with 7 bases fitting TRBD1. The V gene's germline CDR1 is MNHEY and CDR2 SVGAGI. The CDR3 has 15 amino acids. Losses at the gene ends were 2 bases for V and 2 bases for J; bases not matched to a gene: 3. The CDR3 DNA follows: TGTGCCAGCAGTTACCGACAGGGAGGCAATCAGCCCCAGCATTTT. Its protein is CASSYRQGGNQPQHF.

This clone was picked up a small number of times. The chain joins TRBV7-9 to TRBJ2-1; D uncertain. In germline, CDR1 is SEHNR, CDR2 FQNEAQ (reference sequence). V was clipped by 4 bases and J by 5 bases, with 3 bases between them. There are 11 residues in the CDR3. In nucleotides, the CDR3 is TGTGCCAGCAGCTCTAACAATGAGCAGTTCTTC. This sequence encodes CASSSNNEQFF.

J is TRBJ2-7 and V is TRBV27; D is possibly TRBD1 (7 bases). Looked up from germline, CDR1 is MNHEY and CDR2 is SMNVEV (reference sequence). The V and J ends lost 8 bases and 13 bases respectively, with 18 bases between them. This CDR3 has 11 residues. The DNA of the CDR3 is TGTGCCAGCGGACCAGAGGAGGGGGCCTACTTC. This codes for CASGPEEGAYF.

This clone has more than one count but fewer than ten. The J gene is TRBJ2-1, the V gene TRBV6-5; D perhaps matches TRBD2 (6 bases). The V gene lost 7 bases and the J gene lost 8 bases, with 21 bases spanning the gap. CDR1 is MNHEY, CDR2 SVGAGI, per germline. The CDR3 has 15 residues. In DNA, the CDR3 is TGTGCCAGCAACAGACTAGGAGACGGGTCCGATGAGCAGTTCTTC. It yields the protein CASNRLGDGSDEQFF.

V usage is TRBV27 and J usage is TRBJ1-1; TRBD1 might be the D (5 bases). The CDR3 contains 14 residues. CDR1 and CDR2 (germline): MNHEY, SMNVEV (reference sequence). V lost 2 bases to trimming and J lost 1 base, with 8 bases between them. As DNA, the CDR3 is TGTGCCAGCAGTTTAACAGGCGGGAACACTGAAGCTTTCTTT. Protein: CASSLTGGNTEAFF.

This clone was seen a handful of times. The V call is TRBV2, the J call TRBJ2-7; 7 bases are a match to TRBD1. The trim removed 8 bases at V and 2 bases at J, leaving 9 bases unmatched. CDR1 SNHLY and CDR2 FYNNEI come from the germline V gene. The CDR3 extends over 14 amino acids. The CDR3, as DNA: TGTGCCAGCCCCTACACAGGGGCCACCTACGAGCAGTACTTC. This gives the protein CASPYTGATYEQYF. The variable domain in full, with the rest retrieved from reference TRBV2 and TRBJ2-7, is EPEVTQTPSHQVTQMGQEVILRCVPISNHLYFYWYRQILGQKVEFLVSFYNNEISEKSEIFDDQFSVERPDGSNFTLKIRSTKLEDSAMYFCASPYTGATYEQYFGPGTRLTVT.

A few counts support this clone. The gene calls are TRBV27 and TRBJ2-7; perhaps TRBD2 as D (6 bases). CDR3 length: 12 residues. V was trimmed by 8 bases and J by 2 bases, leaving 10 bases between them. CDR1 and CDR2 from the germline V gene are MNHEY and SMNVEV (reference sequence). Here the CDR3 DNA reads TGTGCCAGCCCGGGAGCCCCCTACGAGCAGTACTTC. It codes for CASPGAPYEQYF.

This clone was found a few times. This sequence joins TRBV7-9 and TRBJ2-1, with D hard to call. Germline V gene lookup returns CDR1 SEHNR and CDR2 FQNEAQ (reference sequence). Trimming stripped 0 bases from V and 10 bases from J, with 13 bases between. This CDR3 is 14 amino acids long. The CDR3 loop is CASSLAADFREQFF. The CDR3 nucleotides read TGTGCCAGCAGCTTAGCGGCAGACTTCCGGGAGCAGTTCTTC.

In this sample, this clone turned up a few times. J is TRBJ2-2 and V is TRBV7-2; possibly TRBD2 for D (6 bases). The V gene lost 2 bases and the J gene lost 1 base, with 11 bases spanning the gap. There are 16 residues in the CDR3. CDR1 and CDR2 from the germline V gene are SGHTA and FQGNSA. Here the CDR3 DNA reads TGTGCCAGCAGCTTACGTTTCGGGGGGAACACCGGGGAGCTGTTTTTT. It encodes CASSLRFGGNTGELFF.

This clone was counted between two and nine times. This rearrangement joins TRBV11-2 to TRBJ2-3; TRBD2 matches 11 bases. The junction had 3 bases not matched to a gene; V was cut back by 2 bases and J by 2 bases. Germline V gives CDR1 SGHAT, CDR2 FQNNGV. The CDR3 length is 16 residues. The CDR3 coding sequence is TGTGCCAGCAGCTTAAGACTAGCGGGGTCCACAGATACGCAGTATTTT. Residues: CASSLRLAGSTDTQYF.

The V gene is TRBV4-1, the J gene TRBJ2-7; 12 bases are a match to TRBD1. The trim removed 3 bases at V and 6 bases at J, leaving 9 bases unmatched. CDR1 and CDR2 from the germline V gene are MGHRA and YSYEKL. This CDR3 is 16 amino acids long. The CDR3 protein is CASSQGDRGHLSEQYF. The CDR3 region has the DNA TGCGCCAGCAGCCAGGGGGACAGGGGGCACCTTTCCGAGCAGTACTTC.

The chain is built from TRBV6-6 and TRBJ2-1; TRBD1 is a possible D gene (5 bases). CDR1 and CDR2 from the germline V gene are MNHNY and SVGAGI (reference sequence). Trimming shortened V by 6 bases and J by 5 bases, and 8 bases separated the two germline ends. The CDR3 length is 12 residues. CDR3 amino acids: CASSHRNNEQFF. CDR3 sequence (DNA): TGTGCCAGCAGCCACAGGAACAATGAGCAGTTCTTC.

This rearrangement joins TRBV2 to TRBJ2-7; possibly TRBD1 for D (6 bases). The CDR3 length is 14 residues. V lost 9 bases to trimming and J lost 0 bases, with 15 bases between them. CDR1 is SNHLY and CDR2 is FYNNEI in the germline V gene. CDR3 amino acids: CASDRDTDSYEQYF. The CDR3 DNA reads TGTGCCAGTGATAGGGACACCGACTCCTACGAGCAGTACTTC. The variable domain in full, with the rest retrieved from reference TRBV2 and TRBJ2-7, is EPEVTQTPSHQVTQMGQEVILRCVPISNHLYFYWYRQILGQKVEFLVSFYNNEISEKSEIFDDQFSVERPDGSNFTLKIRSTKLEDSAMYFCASDRDTDSYEQYFGPGTRLTVT.

This rearrangement joins TRBV5-6 to TRBJ2-5; 9 bases fit TRBD1. The V and J ends lost 1 base and 7 bases, in that order; junction bases with no gene match: 11. The CDR3 is 16 residues long. Germline lookup yields CDR1 SGHDT and CDR2 YYEEEE. In nucleotides, the CDR3 is TGTGCCAGCAGCTTGAGGGTGGACAGGGGAGGGGGGACCCAGTACTTC. Translated: CASSLRVDRGGGTQYF.